This T cell receptor (beta chain) was identified during a study of cytomegalovirus exposure and HLA in healthy donors. This CDR3 has 17 residues. V trimming: 2 bases; J trimming: 6 bases; junction bases outside the gene matches: 12. Germline CDR1 is MDHEN and CDR2 is SYDVKM. Both 60 Vbeta primers and 13 Jbeta primers went into the PCR. Generated by immunoSEQ multiplex PCR, the TCRdb table keeps only in-frame clones and is missing some. The sample includes around 140,000 clones, 70% to 80% seen only once; the top ten take roughly 1.8%. Sequenced: PBMCs. This chain connects TRBV28 to TRBJ1-5; TRBD1 aligns across 8 bases. The sequence derives from a female donor in good health and CMV-seropositive. The CDR3 here is CASSLRRQGTGGQPQHF. CDR3 DNA: TGTGCCAGCAGTTTAAGGAGACAGGGAACAGGGGGTCAGCCCCAGCATTTT.